Listed below are T cell receptor beta chains from one sample, sequenced in a study of cytomegalovirus exposure and HLA in healthy donors. This table comes from immunoSEQ multiplex PCR, and its TCRdb copy is limited to in-frame clones, with some not included. The profile shows around 150,000 clones, about 85% of them singletons. Material for sequencing was PBMCs. The receptors derive from a human donor in good health. Both conserved end residues are part of each CDR3. The order of the fields is J gene, V gene, clone size, D gene, CDR3 DNA, CDR3 protein. D genes are given only for firm matches. Clone size is not always given. Where it is, it says once, few, many or a class for expanded clones.

TRBJ1-2,TRBV28,-,TRBD1,TGTGCCAGCAGTCCAGGACAGGACTACTATGGCTACACCTTC,CASSPGQDYYGYTF
TRBJ2-7,TRBV6-5,-,TRBD1,TGTGCCAGCAGTCCTATGGACAGGGGTAACGAGCAGTACTTC,CASSPMDRGNEQYF
TRBJ1-1,TRBV15,-,-,TGTGCCACCAGCAGAGAAAGAGGCGGCTGTGAAGCTTTCTTT,CATSRERGGCEAFF
TRBJ2-1,TRBV18,-,-,TGTGCCAGCTCTCTGGACAGCTATGAGCAGTTCTTC,CASSLDSYEQFF
TRBJ1-1,TRBV30,-,-,TGTGCCTGGAGTACCTTACAGGGAATCATGAACACTGAAGCTTTCTTT,CAWSTLQGIMNTEAFF
TRBJ1-2,TRBV4-1,-,-,TGCGCCAGCAGCCTAGACAGGACAATCTATGGCTACACCTTC,CASSLDRTIYGYTF
TRBJ1-5,TRBV5-4,few,-,TGTGCCAGCAGCTTGTGGTTGGCAGGGAATGATCAGCCCCAGCATTTT,CASSLWLAGNDQPQHF
TRBJ1-2,TRBV6-5,-,TRBD1,TGTGCCAGCACCGAGCGACTACAGGGGTTGTATGGCTACACCTTC,CASTERLQGLYGYTF
TRBJ2-5,TRBV7-6,-,-,TGTGCCAGCAGCTTATTCCGGGATGGGGAGACCCAGTACTTC,CASSLFRDGETQYF
TRBJ1-2,TRBV28,-,-,TGTGCCAGCACCCTATACCGGGAGCTACGGGGCTACACCTTC,CASTLYRELRGYTF
TRBJ2-7,TRBV7-9,-,TRBD1,TGTGCCAGCTCCCGAGGACAGGGGTACAACGAGCAGTACTTC,CASSRGQGYNEQYF
TRBJ2-7,TRBV6-1,-,TRBD1,TGTGCCAGTAGTGATGCCAGGACAGGGGGCGCTTCAGACTACGAGCAGTACTTC,CASSDARTGGASDYEQYF
TRBJ2-1,TRBV6-5,-,TRBD2,TGTGCCAGCAGTGTGGAACTAGCGGGGGCCAATGAGCAGTTCTTC,CASSVELAGANEQFF
TRBJ2-1,TRBV4-2,-,-,TGTGCCAGCAGCCAAGTTCTAGCGCGACATGAGCAGTTCTTC,CASSQVLARHEQFF
TRBJ1-2,TRBV5-6,-,TRBD1,TGTGCCAGCAGCACCGGGACAGGGAGCTATGGCTACACCTTC,CASSTGTGSYGYTF
TRBJ2-3,TRBV10-3,-,-,TGTGCCATCAGTGAAGGACTGGGAGAAACAGATACGCAGTATTTT,CAISEGLGETDTQYF
TRBJ2-1,TRBV4-2,-,-,TGTGCCAGCAGCCCCCTAGGGGGGGGCTCGGGGAATGAGCAGTTCTTC,CASSPLGGGSGNEQFF
TRBJ2-1,TRBV7-8,-,-,TGTGCCAGCAGCTTAGATCTTGGCAGGTCGCTGCAGTTCTTC,CASSLDLGRSLQFF
TRBJ2-6,TRBV10-3,-,-,TGTGCCATCAGTCCGACAGGAACCGGGGCCAACGTCCTGACTTTC,CAISPTGTGANVLTF
TRBJ1-2,TRBV11-2,-,TRBD1,TGTGCCAGCAGCTCGGGACAGGGGCTTTTCTATGGCTACACCTTC,CASSSGQGLFYGYTF
TRBJ2-3,TRBV7-3,once,-,TGTGCCAGCAGCCCCGGTGTCGGAGCCTTCTTGACAGATACGCAGTATTTT,CASSPGVGAFLTDTQYF
TRBJ1-4,TRBV18,-,TRBD1,TGTGCCAGCTCACCAGCCGGGACAGGGCTAGTTAATGAAAAACTGTTTTTT,CASSPAGTGLVNEKLFF
TRBJ2-4,TRBV19,-,TRBD1,TGTGCCAGTAGTCCGGGACAGCCGGACATTCAGTACTTC,CASSPGQPDIQYF
TRBJ2-7,TRBV11-1,-,TRBD1,TGTGCCAGCAGCACCCAACCGGGACAGACGGGAGAGCAGTACTTC,CASSTQPGQTGEQYF
TRBJ1-1,TRBV5-4,-,-,TGTGCCAGCAGCATATGGAACACTGAAGCTTTCTTT,CASSIWNTEAFF
TRBJ2-1,TRBV27,-,TRBD2,TGTGCCAGCGTAACTAGCGGGGGACCCTACAATGAGCAGTTCTTC,CASVTSGGPYNEQFF
TRBJ1-1,TRBV7-2,-,TRBD1,TGTGCCAGCAGCTTACAGGGGGCCACTGAAGCTTTCTTT,CASSLQGATEAFF
TRBJ1-1,TRBV5-8,-,-,TGTGCCAGCAGCCGGGGAGTGAACACTGAAGCTTTCTTT,CASSRGVNTEAFF
TRBJ2-5,TRBV5-4,-,-,TGTGCCAGCTCGGTGGGCGTGGAGACCCAGTACTTC,CASSVGVETQYF
TRBJ2-7,TRBV6-5,few,TRBD1,TGTGCCAGCAGTTCGGGACAGGGACCCTACGAGCAGTACTTC,CASSSGQGPYEQYF
TRBJ2-1,TRBV7-9,once,-,TGTGCCAGCAGCTTAGAGAACGGCAGAGGATTCAGCTACAATGAGCAGTTCTTC,CASSLENGRGFSYNEQFF
TRBJ2-7,TRBV27,-,TRBD1,TGTGCCAGCAGTTTGGCAAGGACAGGTGCCTACTACGAGCAGTACTTC,CASSLARTGAYYEQYF
TRBJ1-4,TRBV10-1,-,-,TGCGCCAGTTTTCGACTGTTTAGGTCTCTCGATGAAAAACTGTTTTTT,CASFRLFRSLDEKLFF
TRBJ2-2,TRBV27,-,TRBD1,TGTGCCAGCAGTCCCGGACAGGGTGGCACCGGGGAGCTGTTTTTT,CASSPGQGGTGELFF
TRBJ1-5,TRBV6-1,-,-,TGTGCCAGCGACGTCGGGAATCAGCCCCAGCATTTT,CASDVGNQPQHF
TRBJ2-1,TRBV19,-,TRBD2,TGTGCCAGTAGTAAATGGGGGACTAGCGGGACGAATGAGCAGTTCTTC,CASSKWGTSGTNEQFF
TRBJ1-1,TRBV2,-,-,TGTGCCAGCAGTGAAGGCGGGATGAACACTGAAGCTTTCTTT,CASSEGGMNTEAFF
TRBJ2-7,TRBV27,-,-,TGTGCCAGCAGTGGGGGCGGCGAGCAGTACTTC,CASSGGGEQYF
TRBJ1-1,TRBV9,few,-,TGTGCCAGCAGTGGAGGGAGCACTGAAGCTTTCTTT,CASSGGSTEAFF
TRBJ2-3,TRBV19,-,-,TGTGCCAGTAGTATATCAGGGAGCACAGATACGCAGTATTTT,CASSISGSTDTQYF
TRBJ1-6,TRBV5-6,once,-,TGTGCCAGCAGCTTGCGGGGAGGCAGTGTTTCACCCCTCCACTTT,CASSLRGGSVSPLHF
TRBJ2-2,TRBV19,-,-,TGTGCCAGTAGTCCCCCCCCCGGCACCGGGGAGCTGTTTTTT,CASSPPPGTGELFF
TRBJ1-5,TRBV10-3,-,TRBD1,TGTGCCACCCAGGGGGCAGGTGGCAATCAGCCCCAGCATTTT,CATQGAGGNQPQHF
TRBJ2-1,TRBV14,-,TRBD2,TGTGCCAGCAGCCATGCGGGGGGGGCTGGTAATGAGCAGTTCTTC,CASSHAGGAGNEQFF
TRBJ2-7,TRBV28,-,TRBD1,TGTGCCAGCAGCCTCATCCGGGACAGGGAGAGCTCCTACGAGCAGTACTTC,CASSLIRDRESSYEQYF
TRBJ1-1,TRBV19,-,TRBD1,TGTGCCAGTGGCCGGGACAGAGGCTTCTTGAACACTGAAGCTTTCTTT,CASGRDRGFLNTEAFF
TRBJ1-2,TRBV7-2,few,-,TGTGCCAGCAGCCCCATCAGCGGGCAGCTAACATATGGCTACACCTTC,CASSPISGQLTYGYTF
TRBJ1-1,TRBV19,-,-,TGTGCCAGTAGCGGGACATCGAACACTGAAGCTTTCTTT,CASSGTSNTEAFF
TRBJ2-1,TRBV4-2,few,TRBD2,TGTGCCAGCAGCCAAGTTGGTCTAGCGGGAGAAGGGAATGAGCAGTTCTTC,CASSQVGLAGEGNEQFF
TRBJ2-5,TRBV7-9,-,-,TGTGCCAGCAGCTCCCGAGTAGAAACCCAGTACTTC,CASSSRVETQYF
TRBJ2-1,TRBV2,-,TRBD2,TGTGCCAGCAAACTAGCGGAATACAATGAGCAGTTCTTC,CASKLAEYNEQFF
TRBJ2-7,TRBV7-2,-,-,TGTGCCAGCAGCTTAGGCCTAGACTACGAGCAGTACTTC,CASSLGLDYEQYF
TRBJ2-3,TRBV7-3,-,-,TGTGCCAGCAGCTTATTAGACTCGTCGGATACGCAGTATTTT,CASSLLDSSDTQYF
TRBJ1-1,TRBV6-1,-,TRBD1,TGTGCCAGCAGGGGACAGGCCAGGAACACTGAAGCTTTCTTT,CASRGQARNTEAFF
TRBJ2-3,TRBV27,-,-,TGTGCCAGCAGTTTATTGGTCCCGCAGGGTACAGATACGCAGTATTTT,CASSLLVPQGTDTQYF
TRBJ2-7,TRBV7-9,-,TRBD1,TGTGCCAGCAGTCCCGGGACAGGGGGTCGGTCTTCCTACGAGCAGTACTTC,CASSPGTGGRSSYEQYF
TRBJ1-2,TRBV7-9,-,TRBD1,TGTGCCAGCAGCTACGAGGGGGCGAATGGCTACACCTTC,CASSYEGANGYTF
TRBJ1-5,TRBV19,-,TRBD1,TGTGCCAGTAGTATATACTACAGGGGCCAACCGAAGCCCCAGCATTTT,CASSIYYRGQPKPQHF
TRBJ2-1,TRBV27,-,TRBD2,TGTGCCAGCACCGGCGGGGGCTCCTACAATGAGCAGTTCTTC,CASTGGGSYNEQFF
TRBJ2-7,TRBV29-1,-,-,TGCAGCGTTTCGCAGTTCACCTCCTACGAGCAGTACTTC,CSVSQFTSYEQYF